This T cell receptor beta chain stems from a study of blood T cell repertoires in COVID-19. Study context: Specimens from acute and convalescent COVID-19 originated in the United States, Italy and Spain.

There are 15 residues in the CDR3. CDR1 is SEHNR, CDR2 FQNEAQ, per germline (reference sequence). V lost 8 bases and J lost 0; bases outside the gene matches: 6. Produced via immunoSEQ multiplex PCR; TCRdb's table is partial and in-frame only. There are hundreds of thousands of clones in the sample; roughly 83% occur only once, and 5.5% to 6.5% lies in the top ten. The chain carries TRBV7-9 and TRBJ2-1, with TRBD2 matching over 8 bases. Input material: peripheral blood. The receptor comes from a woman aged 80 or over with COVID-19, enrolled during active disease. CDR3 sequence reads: CASLERGSSYNEQFF. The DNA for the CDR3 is TGTGCCAGCTTGGAGCGGGGGAGCTCCTACAATGAGCAGTTCTTC. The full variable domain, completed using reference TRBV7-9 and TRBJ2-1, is DTGVSQNPRHKITKRGQNVTFRCDPISEHNRLYWYRQTLGQGPEFLTYFQNEAQLEKSRLLSDRFSAERPKGSFSTLEIQRTEQGDSAMYLCASLERGSSYNEQFFGPGTRLTVL.